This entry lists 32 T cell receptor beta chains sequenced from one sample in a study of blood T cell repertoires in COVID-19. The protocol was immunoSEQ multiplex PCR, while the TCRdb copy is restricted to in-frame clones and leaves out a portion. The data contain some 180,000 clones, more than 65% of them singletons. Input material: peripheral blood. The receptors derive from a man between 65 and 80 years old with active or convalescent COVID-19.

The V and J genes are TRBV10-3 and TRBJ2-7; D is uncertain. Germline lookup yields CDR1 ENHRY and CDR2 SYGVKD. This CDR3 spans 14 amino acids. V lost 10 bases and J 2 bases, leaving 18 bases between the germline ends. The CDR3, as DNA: TGTGCCACCTCTTTCGGCGACACAACCTACGAGCAGTACTTC. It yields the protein CATSFGDTTYEQYF.

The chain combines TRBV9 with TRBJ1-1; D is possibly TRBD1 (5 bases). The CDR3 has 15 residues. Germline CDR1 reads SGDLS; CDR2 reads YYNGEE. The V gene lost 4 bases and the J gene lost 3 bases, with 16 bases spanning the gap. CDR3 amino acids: CASSPRGGGDTEAFF. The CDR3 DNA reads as TGTGCCAGCAGCCCGCGTGGGGGAGGGGACACTGAAGCTTTCTTT.

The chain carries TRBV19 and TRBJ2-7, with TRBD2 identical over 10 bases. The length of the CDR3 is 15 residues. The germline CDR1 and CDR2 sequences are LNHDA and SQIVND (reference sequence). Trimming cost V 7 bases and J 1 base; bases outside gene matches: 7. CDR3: CASKHSSGSSYEQYF. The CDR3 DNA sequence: TGTGCCAGTAAGCACTCTAGCGGGAGTTCCTACGAGCAGTACTTC.

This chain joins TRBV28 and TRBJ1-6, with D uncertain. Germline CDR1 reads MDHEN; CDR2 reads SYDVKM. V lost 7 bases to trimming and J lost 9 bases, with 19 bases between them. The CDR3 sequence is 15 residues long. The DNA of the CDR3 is TGTGCCAGCACCACATCGGCCTCCCCGGGTTCACCCCTCCACTTT. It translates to CASTTSASPGSPLHF.

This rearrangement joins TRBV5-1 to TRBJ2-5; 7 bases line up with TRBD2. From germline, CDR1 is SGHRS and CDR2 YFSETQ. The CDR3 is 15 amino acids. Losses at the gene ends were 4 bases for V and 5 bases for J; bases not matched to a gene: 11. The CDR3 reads CASSAGRAGQETQYF. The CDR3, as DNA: TGCGCCAGCAGCGCCGGACGAGCGGGGCAGGAGACCCAGTACTTC. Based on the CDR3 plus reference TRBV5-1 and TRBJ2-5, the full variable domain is KAGVTQTPRYLIKTRGQQVTLSCSPISGHRSVSWYQQTPGQGLQFLFEYFSETQRNKGNFPGRFSGRQFSNSRSEMNVSTLELGDSALYLCASSAGRAGQETQYFGPGTRLLVL.

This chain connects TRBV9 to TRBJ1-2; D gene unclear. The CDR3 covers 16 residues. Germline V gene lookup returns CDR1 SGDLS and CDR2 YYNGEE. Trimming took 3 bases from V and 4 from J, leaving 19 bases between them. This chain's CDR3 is CASSAEGKGAFYGYTF. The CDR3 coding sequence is TGTGCCAGCAGCGCCGAGGGCAAGGGCGCGTTCTATGGCTACACCTTC.

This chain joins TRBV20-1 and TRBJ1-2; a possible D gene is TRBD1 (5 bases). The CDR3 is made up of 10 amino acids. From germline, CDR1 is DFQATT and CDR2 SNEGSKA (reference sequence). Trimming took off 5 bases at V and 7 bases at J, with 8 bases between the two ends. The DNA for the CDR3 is TGCAGTGCTGGGGCGAGTGGCTACACCTTC. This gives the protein CSAGASGYTF.

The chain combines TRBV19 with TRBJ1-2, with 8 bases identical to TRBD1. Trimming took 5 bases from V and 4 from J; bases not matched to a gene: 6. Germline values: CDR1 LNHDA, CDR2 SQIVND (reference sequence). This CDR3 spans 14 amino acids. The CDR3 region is CASSPQGASYGYTF. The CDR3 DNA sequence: TGTGCCAGTAGTCCTCAGGGGGCGTCCTATGGCTACACCTTC.

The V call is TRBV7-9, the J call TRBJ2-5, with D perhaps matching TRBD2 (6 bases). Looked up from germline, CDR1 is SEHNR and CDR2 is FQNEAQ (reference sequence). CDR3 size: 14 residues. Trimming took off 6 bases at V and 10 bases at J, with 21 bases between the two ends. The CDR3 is CASRPSGAGEDQYF. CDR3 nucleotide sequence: TGTGCCAGCAGACCCTCCGGGGCCGGGGAGGACCAGTACTTC.

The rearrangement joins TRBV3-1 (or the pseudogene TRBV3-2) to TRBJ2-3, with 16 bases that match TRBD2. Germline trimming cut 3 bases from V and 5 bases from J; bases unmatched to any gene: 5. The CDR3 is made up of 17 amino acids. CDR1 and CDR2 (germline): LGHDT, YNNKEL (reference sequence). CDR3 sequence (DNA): TGTGCCAGCAGCCACCCAGGGACTAGCGGGAGGGGAGATACGCAGTATTTT. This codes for CASSHPGTSGRGDTQYF.

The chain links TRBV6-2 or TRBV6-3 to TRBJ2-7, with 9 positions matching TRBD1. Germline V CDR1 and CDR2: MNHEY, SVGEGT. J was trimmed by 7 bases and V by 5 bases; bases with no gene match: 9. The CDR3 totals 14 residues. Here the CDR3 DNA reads TGTGCCAGCAGTCAGGGACAGGGTCCTTGGGAGCAGTACTTC. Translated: CASSQGQGPWEQYF.

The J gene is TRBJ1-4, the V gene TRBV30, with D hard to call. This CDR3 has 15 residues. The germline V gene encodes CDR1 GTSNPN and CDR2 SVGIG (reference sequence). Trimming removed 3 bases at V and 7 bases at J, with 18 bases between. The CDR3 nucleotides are TGTGCCTGGAGGGATGTTGGGTTTTCAGGTGAAAAACTGTTTTTT. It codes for CAWRDVGFSGEKLFF. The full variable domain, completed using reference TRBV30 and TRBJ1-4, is SQTIHQWPATLVQPVGSPLSLECTVEGTSNPNLYWYRQAAGRGLQLLFYSVGIGQISSEVPQNLSASRPQDRQFILSSKKLLLSDSGFYLCAWRDVGFSGEKLFFGSGTQLSVL.

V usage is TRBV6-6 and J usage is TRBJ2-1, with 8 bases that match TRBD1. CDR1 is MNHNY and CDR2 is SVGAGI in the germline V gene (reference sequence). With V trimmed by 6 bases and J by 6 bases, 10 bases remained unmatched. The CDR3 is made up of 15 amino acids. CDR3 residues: CASSYPVGQVNEQFF. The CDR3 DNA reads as TGTGCCAGCAGCTACCCGGTGGGACAGGTCAATGAGCAGTTCTTC.

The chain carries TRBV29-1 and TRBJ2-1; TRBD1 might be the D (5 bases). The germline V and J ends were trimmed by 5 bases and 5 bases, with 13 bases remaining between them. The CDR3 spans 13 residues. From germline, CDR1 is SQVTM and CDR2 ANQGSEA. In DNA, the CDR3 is TGCAGCGTTTTCCAGGGTTTGGACAATGAGCAGTTCTTC. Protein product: CSVFQGLDNEQFF.

CDR3 amino acids: CASSAGQAATNEKLFF. In DNA, the CDR3 is TGTGCCAGCTCAGCGGGACAGGCGGCAACTAATGAAAAACTGTTTTTT. This chain links TRBV18 with TRBJ1-4; 8 bases align to TRBD1. CDR1 and CDR2 (germline): KGHSH, LQKENI. The trim removed 5 bases at V and 0 bases at J, leaving 5 bases unmatched. The CDR3 runs 16 residues. Full variable domain (outside the CDR3, taken from reference TRBV18 and TRBJ1-4): NAGVMQNPRHLVRRRGQEARLRCSPMKGHSHVYWYRQLPEEGLKFMVYLQKENIIDESGMPKERFSAEFPKEGPSILRIQQVVRGDSAAYFCASSAGQAATNEKLFFGSGTQLSVL.

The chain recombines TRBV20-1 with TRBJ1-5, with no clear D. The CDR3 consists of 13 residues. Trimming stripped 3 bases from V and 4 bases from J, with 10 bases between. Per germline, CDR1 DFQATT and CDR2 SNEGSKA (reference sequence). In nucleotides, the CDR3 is TGCAGTGCTAGTGTGCGGTTGAATCAGCCCCAGCATTTT. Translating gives CSASVRLNQPQHF.

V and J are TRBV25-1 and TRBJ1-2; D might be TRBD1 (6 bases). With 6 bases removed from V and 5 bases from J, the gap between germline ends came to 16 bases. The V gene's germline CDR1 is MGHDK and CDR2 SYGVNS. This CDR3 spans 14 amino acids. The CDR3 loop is CASSSGAGRYGYTF. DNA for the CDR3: TGTGCCAGCAGCTCAGGGGCTGGGCGATATGGCTACACCTTC.

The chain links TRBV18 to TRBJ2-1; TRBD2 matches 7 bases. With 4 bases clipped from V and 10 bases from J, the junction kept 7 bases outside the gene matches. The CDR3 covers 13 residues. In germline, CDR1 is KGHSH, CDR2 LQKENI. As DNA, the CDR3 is TGTGCCAGCTCACTTCAGACCGGGAGGGAGCAGTTCTTC. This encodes CASSLQTGREQFF.

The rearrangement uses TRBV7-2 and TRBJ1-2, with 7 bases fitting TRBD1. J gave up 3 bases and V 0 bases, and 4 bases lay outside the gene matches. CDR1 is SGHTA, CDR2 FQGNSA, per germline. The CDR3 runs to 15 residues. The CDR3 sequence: CASSLARQGDYGYTF. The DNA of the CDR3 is TGTGCCAGCAGCTTAGCGCGACAGGGCGACTATGGCTACACCTTC. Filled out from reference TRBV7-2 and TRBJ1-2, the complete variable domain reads GAGVSQSPSNKVTEKGKDVELRCDPISGHTALYWYRQSLGQGLEFLIYFQGNSAPDKSGLPSDRFSAERTGGSVSTLTIQRTQQEDSAVYLCASSLARQGDYGYTFGSGTRLTVV.

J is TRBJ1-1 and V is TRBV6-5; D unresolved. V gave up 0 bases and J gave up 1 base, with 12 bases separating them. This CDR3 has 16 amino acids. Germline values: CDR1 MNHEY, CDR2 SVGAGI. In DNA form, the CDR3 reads TGTGCCAGCAGTTACTCAATTCTGTTCCGGAACACTGAAGCTTTCTTT. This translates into CASSYSILFRNTEAFF.

The CDR3 DNA follows: TGCAGTGCCAGTGGGACTAGCGGGAGGGCCGCCTACGAGCAGTACTTC. Translation gives CSASGTSGRAAYEQYF. The chain combines TRBV20-1 with TRBJ2-7, with TRBD2 matching over 16 bases. J gave up 2 bases and V 6 bases, and 7 bases lay outside the gene matches. CDR3 size: 16 residues. Per germline, CDR1 DFQATT and CDR2 SNEGSKA (reference sequence).

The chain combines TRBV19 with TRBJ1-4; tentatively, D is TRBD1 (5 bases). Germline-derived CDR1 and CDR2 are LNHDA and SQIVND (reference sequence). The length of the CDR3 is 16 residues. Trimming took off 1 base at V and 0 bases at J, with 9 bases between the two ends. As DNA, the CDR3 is TGTGCCAGTAGTATAGTCGCCAGGGCAACTAATGAAAAACTGTTTTTT. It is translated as CASSIVARATNEKLFF. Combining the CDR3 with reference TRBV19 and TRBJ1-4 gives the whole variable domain DGGITQSPKYLFRKEGQNVTLSCEQNLNHDAMYWYRQDPGQGLRLIYYSQIVNDFQKGDIAEGYSVSREKKESFPLTVTSAQKNPTAFYLCASSIVARATNEKLFFGSGTQLSVL.

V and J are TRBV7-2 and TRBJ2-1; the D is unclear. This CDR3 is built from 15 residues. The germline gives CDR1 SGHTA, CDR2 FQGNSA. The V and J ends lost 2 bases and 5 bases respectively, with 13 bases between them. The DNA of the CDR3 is TGTGCCAGCAGCTTACTGTCAGTCCGGGACAATGAGCAGTTCTTC. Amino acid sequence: CASSLLSVRDNEQFF.

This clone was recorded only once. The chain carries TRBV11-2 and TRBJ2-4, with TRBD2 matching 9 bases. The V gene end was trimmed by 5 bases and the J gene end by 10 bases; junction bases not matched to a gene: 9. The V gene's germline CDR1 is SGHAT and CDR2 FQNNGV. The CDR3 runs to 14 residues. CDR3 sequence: CASSKTGTSRIQYF. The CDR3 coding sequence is TGTGCCAGCAGCAAAACCGGGACTAGCCGGATTCAGTACTTC.

The CDR3 reads CASSPHSSGNTIYF. The CDR3 DNA follows: TGTGCCAGCAGCCCTCATAGCTCTGGAAACACCATATATTTT. The rearrangement joins TRBV7-2 to TRBJ1-3; D ambiguous. The germline V gene has CDR1 SGHTA and CDR2 FQGNSA. The V end lost 5 bases, the J end lost 0 bases, and 8 bases lay between the germline ends. CDR3 length: 14 residues.

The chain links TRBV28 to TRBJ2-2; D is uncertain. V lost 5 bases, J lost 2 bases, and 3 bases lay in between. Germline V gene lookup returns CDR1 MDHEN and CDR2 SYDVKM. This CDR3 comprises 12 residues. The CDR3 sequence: CASSPNTGELFF. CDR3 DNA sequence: TGTGCCAGCAGTCCAAACACCGGGGAGCTGTTTTTT.

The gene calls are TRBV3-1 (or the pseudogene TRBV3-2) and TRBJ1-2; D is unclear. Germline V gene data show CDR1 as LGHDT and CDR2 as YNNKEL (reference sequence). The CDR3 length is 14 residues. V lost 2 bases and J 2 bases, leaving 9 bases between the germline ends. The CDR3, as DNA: TGTGCCAGCAGCCAACGTCCGGGAAACTATGGCTACACCTTC. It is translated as CASSQRPGNYGYTF.

The CDR3 loop is CASSVSGDGYTF. The CDR3 bases are TGTGCCAGCAGCGTATCAGGGGATGGCTACACCTTC. V usage is TRBV11-2 and J usage is TRBJ1-2; weak D call: TRBD1 (6 bases). The germline gives CDR1 SGHAT, CDR2 FQNNGV. Trimming removed 5 bases from V and 6 bases from J, with 10 bases in between. The CDR3 sequence is 12 residues long.

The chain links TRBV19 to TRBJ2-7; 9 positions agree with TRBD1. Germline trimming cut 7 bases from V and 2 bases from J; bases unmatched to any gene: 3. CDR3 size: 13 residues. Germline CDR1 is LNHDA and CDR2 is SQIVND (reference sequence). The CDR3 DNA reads TGTGCCAGTAAGGGGACAGGGACCTACGAGCAGTACTTC. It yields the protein CASKGTGTYEQYF.

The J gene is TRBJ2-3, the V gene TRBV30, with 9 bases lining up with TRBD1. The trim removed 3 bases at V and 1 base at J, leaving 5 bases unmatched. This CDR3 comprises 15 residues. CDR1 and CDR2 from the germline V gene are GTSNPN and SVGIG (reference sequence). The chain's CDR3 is CAWRRTGVGTDTQYF. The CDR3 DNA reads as TGTGCCTGGAGGCGGACAGGGGTCGGCACAGATACGCAGTATTTT.

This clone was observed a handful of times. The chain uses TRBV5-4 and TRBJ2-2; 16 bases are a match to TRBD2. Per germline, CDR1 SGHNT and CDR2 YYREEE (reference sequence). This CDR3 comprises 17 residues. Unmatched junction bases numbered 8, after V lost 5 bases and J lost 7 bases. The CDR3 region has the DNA TGTGCCAGCAGATCAGGGGGACTAGCGGGAGGGAACGGGGAGCTGTTTTTT. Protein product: CASRSGGLAGGNGELFF.

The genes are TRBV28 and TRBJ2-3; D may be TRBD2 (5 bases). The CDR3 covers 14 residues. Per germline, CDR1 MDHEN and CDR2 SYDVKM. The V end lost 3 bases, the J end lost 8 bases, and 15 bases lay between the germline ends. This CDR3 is CASSLVRGPGTQYF. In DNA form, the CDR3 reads TGTGCCAGCAGTTTGGTCCGGGGTCCGGGTACGCAGTATTTT.